This T cell receptor beta chain came from a study of Ad26.COV2.S vaccination and SARS-CoV-2 variants. Study-level results: Substantial breadth was reportedly displayed by spike-specific CD8+ and CD4+ T cell responses after vaccination. Those who received vaccine or placebo ended up with similar non-spike TCR breadth.

Libraries were prepared by immunoSEQ multiplex PCR; TCRdb keeps only in-frame clonotypes and omits some of them. The sample consists of under 150,000 clones, roughly 89% of them appearing once. In the case of this clone: The antigen remains unidentified.

The CDR3 runs to 12 residues. Germline V lookup: CDR1 MNHEY, CDR2 SMNVEV (reference sequence). Between the trimmed V and J ends, which lost 5 bases and 3 bases, there was a span of 5 bases. The TCR originated in a human donor who had recovered from COVID-19. Source: peripheral blood, taken after recovery from COVID-19. This rearrangement joins TRBV27 to TRBJ1-5; D gene unclear. CDR3 protein: CASSPLNQPQHF. For the CDR3, the DNA is TGTGCCAGCAGTCCCCTCAATCAGCCCCAGCATTTT.